Following are 15 T cell receptor beta chains from one sample sequenced in a study of T cells in women clearing cervical HPV infection. TCRdb keeps only in-frame clones here, not all; method: immunoSEQ multiplex PCR. This sample contains approximately 30,000 clones. Source material: blood buffy coat. The source of these receptors is a woman aged 18-69 years with a cervical HPV16 infection that either progressed to CIN3+ or cleared (not recorded which).

With regard to this clone: The read gets to within 3 residues of the CDR3 end, and the germline J gene fills in the rest. J is TRBJ1-5 and V is TRBV7-9; 7 bases are shared with TRBD1. Germline V gives CDR1 SEHNR, CDR2 FQNEAQ (reference sequence). This CDR3 spans 14 amino acids. With V trimmed by 5 bases and J by 7 bases, 8 bases remained unmatched. Incomplete CDR3 DNA: TGTGCCAGCAGCCCCGGGACAGCCGGACAGCCC. Its translation: CASSPGTAGQP. The CDR3 in its entirety is CASSPGTAGQPQHF.

As concerns this clone: The read falls 3 residues short of the CDR3 end, and the missing part is taken from the germline J gene. The chain links TRBV2 to TRBJ2-1; a weak D match, TRBD2 (5 bases). Trimming stripped 6 bases from V and 0 bases from J, with 12 bases between. This CDR3 spans 15 amino acids. Germline V gene data show CDR1 as SNHLY and CDR2 as FYNNEI. The sequenced CDR3 bases are TGTGCCAGCAGCCCTAGCAGAACCTCCTACAATGAG. Protein product: CASSPSRTSYNE. The whole CDR3 region reads CASSPSRTSYNEQFF.

In the case of this clone: The DNA ends 3 residues before the CDR3 does, and the rest of the CDR3 is filled in from the germline J gene. This chain joins TRBV12-5 and TRBJ2-7; weak D call: TRBD2 (5 bases). The CDR3 contains 13 residues. Looked up from germline, CDR1 is LGHNT and CDR2 is FRNRAP. Trimming stripped 0 bases from V and 5 bases from J, with 8 bases between. This CDR3 reads CASGLVKADEQYF. Incomplete CDR3 DNA: TGTGCTAGTGGTTTGGTAAAAGCGGACGAG.

Regarding this clone: With the read ending 3 residues before the CDR3 end, the germline J gene is used to fill in that end. V is TRBV19 and J is TRBJ1-2; D is unclear. This CDR3 is built from 16 residues. The ends were cut back, 2 bases at V and 0 bases at J, with 13 bases in the middle. Per the germline V gene, CDR1 is LNHDA and CDR2 is SQIVND (reference sequence). CDR3 protein: CASSIIPGKTNYGYTF. The DNA read from the CDR3 is TGTGCCAGTAGTATAATCCCGGGGAAGACTAACTATGGC.

Comment on this clone: The read is 3 residues too short to cover the CDR3 end, so that end is filled in from the germline J gene. The chain joins TRBV5-1 to TRBJ1-2; TRBD1 matches at 9 bases. V trimming: 0 bases; J trimming: 6 bases; junction bases outside the gene matches: 9. The length of the CDR3 is 16 residues. CDR1 SGHRS and CDR2 YFSETQ come from the germline V gene. The CDR3 is CASSLDLGDRVHGYTF. The covered CDR3 bases are TGCGCCAGCAGCTTGGATCTAGGGGACAGGGTACATGGC.

Of note for this clone: The read is 3 residues too short to cover the CDR3 end, so that end is filled in from the germline J gene. The chain uses TRBV6-2 or TRBV6-3 and TRBJ1-5; D might be TRBD1 (5 bases). Germline CDR1 and CDR2: MNHEY and SVGEGT. The germline V and J ends were trimmed by 6 bases and 3 bases, with 15 bases remaining between them. This CDR3 contains 15 residues. CDR3 bases read: TGTGCCAGCAGGTTTGGGGCGGTATACAATCAGCCC. Amino acid sequence: CASRFGAVYNQP. From start to end, the CDR3 is CASRFGAVYNQPQHF.

As concerns this clone: The read falls 3 residues short of the CDR3 end, and the missing part is taken from the germline J gene. The rearrangement links TRBV7-2 to TRBJ1-1; 7 bases match TRBD1. CDR3 length: 14 amino acids. Germline CDR1 reads SGHTA; CDR2 reads FQGNSA. The trim removed 5 bases at V and 4 bases at J, leaving 7 bases unmatched. CDR3 sequence reads: CASSRIQGSTEAFF. The sequenced part of the CDR3 DNA is TGTGCCAGCAGCCGAATACAGGGGAGCACTGAA.

Note on this clone: The CDR3 extends 3 residues past the end of the read, so its final part is completed from the germline J gene. The rearrangement links TRBV3-1 (or the pseudogene TRBV3-2) to TRBJ2-7, with 10 bases lining up with TRBD2. V shed 1 base and J 5 bases; nucleotides not matched to a gene: 5. This CDR3 has 15 amino acids. Looked up from germline, CDR1 is LGHDT and CDR2 is YNNKEL (reference sequence). CDR3 protein: CASSQGLAGENEQYF. The CDR3 DNA, read in part, is TGTGCCAGCAGCCAAGGGCTAGCGGGAGAAAACGAG.

Comment on this clone: The read comes to an end 3 residues before the CDR3 does, leaving the germline J gene to fill in the end. The chain uses TRBV20-1 and TRBJ2-7; perhaps TRBD2 as D (6 bases). Germline loops: CDR1 DFQATT, CDR2 SNEGSKA (reference sequence). The V end lost 2 bases, the J end lost 2 bases, and 13 bases lay between the germline ends. The CDR3 consists of 14 residues. CDR3 in amino acids: CSARRRTGAYEQYF. Partial CDR3 DNA: TGCAGTGCTAGACGTAGGACGGGGGCCTACGAG.

About this clone: The missing CDR3 end, 3 residues past where the read stops, is filled in from the germline J gene. Other DNA variants within this sample encode the same CDR3. The V and J genes are TRBV7-8 and TRBJ1-2; D possibly corresponds to TRBD1 (5 bases). Germline loops: CDR1 SGHVS, CDR2 FQNEAQ. The CDR3 has 13 amino acids. With 1 base removed from V and 5 bases from J, the gap between germline ends came to 8 bases. Partial CDR3 DNA: TGTGCCAGCAGCTTAGGGGGGGTTTATGGC. Translation gives CASSLGGVYG. The whole CDR3 protein reads CASSLGGVYGYTF.

Notes on this clone: The read comes to an end 3 residues before the CDR3 does, leaving the germline J gene to fill in the end. The chain uses TRBV7-3 and TRBJ1-1; D gene ambiguous. CDR1 is SGHTA and CDR2 is FQGTGA in the germline V gene. CDR3 size: 15 residues. The germline V and J ends were trimmed by 2 bases and 3 bases, with 13 bases remaining between them. CDR3 protein: CASSLRGIGDTEAFF. The part of the CDR3 DNA that was read is TGTGCCAGCAGCTTACGGGGTATTGGGGACACTGAA.

With respect to this clone: Read sequence stops 3 residues before the CDR3 end, and the germline J gene provides the missing end. The same CDR3 also results from other DNA sequences found in this sample. The chain has TRBV2 and TRBJ1-2, with 10 bases identical to TRBD1. J lost 4 bases, V lost 6 bases, and 11 bases had no gene match. Per the germline V gene, CDR1 is SNHLY and CDR2 is FYNNEI. The CDR3 covers 16 residues. CDR3 protein: CASSYGTGDYRYGYTF. CDR3 DNA (partial): TGTGCCAGCAGCTACGGGACAGGGGATTATCGCTATGGC.

With respect to this clone: The sequence runs out 3 residues before the end of the CDR3; the remainder is reconstructed from the germline J gene. The chain joins TRBV7-6 to TRBJ2-7; 9 nucleotides agree with TRBD1. The CDR3 length is 15 residues. The V gene's germline CDR1 is SGHVS and CDR2 FNYEAQ. The ends lost 0 bases at V and 6 bases at J; junction bases unmatched: 6. The CDR3 is CASSLASQGAAEQYF. The DNA read from the CDR3 is TGTGCCAGCAGCTTAGCGTCACAGGGGGCCGCCGAG.

Comment on this clone: Sequencing ends 3 residues short of the CDR3 end; the germline J gene provides the rest. The V gene is TRBV6-2 or TRBV6-3, the J gene TRBJ1-6; D is unresolved. Germline CDR1 is MNHEY and CDR2 is SVGEGT. This CDR3 is built from 12 residues. CDR3 sequence: CASSYSSGALHF. The sequenced part of the CDR3 DNA is TGTGCCAGCAGTTACTCGTCAGGAGCC.

The sequenced CDR3 bases are TGTGCCAGCAGCTTAGAAACTGTCAATGAG. Encoded protein: CASSLETVNE. The entire CDR3 sequence reads CASSLETVNEQFF. The rearrangement uses TRBV11-2 and TRBJ2-1; D gene ambiguous. The CDR3 goes on 3 residues after the read ends, and that part is filled in from the germline J gene. Germline assignment: CDR1 SGHAT and CDR2 FQNNGV. The CDR3 runs 13 residues. Trimming cost V 0 bases and J 6 bases, with 6 bases left between them. Full variable domain (missing parts from reference TRBV11-2 and TRBJ2-1): EAGVAQSPRYKIIEKRQSVAFWCNPISGHATLYWYQQILGQGPKLLIQFQNNGVVDDSQLPKDRFSAERLKGVDSTLKIQPAKLEDSAVYLCASSLETVNEQFFGPGTRLTVL.